This TCR beta chain was documented in a study of blood T cell repertoires in COVID-19. Across the study: T cells, B-cell-depleted T cells, or PBMCs provided the cDNA or gDNA that served as material.

With 3 bases clipped from V and 7 bases from J, the junction kept 2 bases outside the gene matches. Germline-derived CDR1 and CDR2 are SGHAT and FQNNGV. The CDR3 contains 14 residues. Sequenced by immunoSEQ multiplex PCR; TCRdb stores in-frame clones only, minus some. The repertoire holds 130,000 to 150,000 clones, roughly 80% seen once, with roughly 3% in the top ten. The chain employs TRBV11-2 and TRBJ1-5; 11 bases agree with TRBD1. The source is a woman aged 40-49 years with active or convalescent COVID-19. Sequencing used peripheral blood. In DNA, the CDR3 is TGTGCCAGCAGCTTGGGGACAGGGGGACAGCCCCAGCATTTT. Protein product: CASSLGTGGQPQHF.